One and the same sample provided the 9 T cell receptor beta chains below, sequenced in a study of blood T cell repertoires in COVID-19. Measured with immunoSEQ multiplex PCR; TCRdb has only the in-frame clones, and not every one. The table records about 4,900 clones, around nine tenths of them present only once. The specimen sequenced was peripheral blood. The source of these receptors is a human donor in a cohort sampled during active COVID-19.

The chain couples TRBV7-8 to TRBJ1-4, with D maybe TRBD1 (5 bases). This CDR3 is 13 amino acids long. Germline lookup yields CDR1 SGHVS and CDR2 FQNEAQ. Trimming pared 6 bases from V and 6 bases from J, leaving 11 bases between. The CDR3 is CASRGADYEKLFF. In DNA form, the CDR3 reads TGTGCCAGCAGAGGGGCGGATTATGAAAAACTGTTTTTT.

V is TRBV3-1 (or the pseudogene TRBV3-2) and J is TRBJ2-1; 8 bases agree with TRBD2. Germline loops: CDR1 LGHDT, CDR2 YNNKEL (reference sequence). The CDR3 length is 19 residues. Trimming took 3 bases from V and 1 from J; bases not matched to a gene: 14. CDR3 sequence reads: CASSQRIRREALSYNEQFF. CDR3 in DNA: TGTGCCAGCAGCCAGAGGATACGGCGGGAGGCGTTATCCTACAATGAGCAGTTCTTC.

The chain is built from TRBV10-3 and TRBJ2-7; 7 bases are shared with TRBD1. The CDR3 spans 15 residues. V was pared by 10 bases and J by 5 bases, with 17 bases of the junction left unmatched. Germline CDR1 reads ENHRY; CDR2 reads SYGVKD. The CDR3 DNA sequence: TGTGCCACCACTACGACTCGGGACAGCGCTCACGAGCAGTACTTC. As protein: CATTTTRDSAHEQYF.

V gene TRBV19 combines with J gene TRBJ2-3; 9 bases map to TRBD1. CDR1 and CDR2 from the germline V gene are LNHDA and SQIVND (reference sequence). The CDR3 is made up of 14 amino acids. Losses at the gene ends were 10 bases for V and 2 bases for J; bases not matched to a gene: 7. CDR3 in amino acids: CAISQGAATDTQYF. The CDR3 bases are TGTGCCATCTCACAGGGGGCCGCCACAGATACGCAGTATTTT.

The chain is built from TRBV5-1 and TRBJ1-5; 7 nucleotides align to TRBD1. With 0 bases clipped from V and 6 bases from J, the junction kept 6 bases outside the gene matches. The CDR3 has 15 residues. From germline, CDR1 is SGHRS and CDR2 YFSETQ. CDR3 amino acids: CASSLVGTEGQPQHF. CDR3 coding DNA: TGCGCCAGCAGCTTGGTGGGGACAGAGGGTCAGCCCCAGCATTTT.

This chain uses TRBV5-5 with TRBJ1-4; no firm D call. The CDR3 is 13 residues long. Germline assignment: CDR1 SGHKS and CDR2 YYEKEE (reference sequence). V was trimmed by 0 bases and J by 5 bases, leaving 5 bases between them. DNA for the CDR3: TGTGCCAGCAGCTTGGTAGAAAATGAAAAACTGTTTTTT. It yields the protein CASSLVENEKLFF.

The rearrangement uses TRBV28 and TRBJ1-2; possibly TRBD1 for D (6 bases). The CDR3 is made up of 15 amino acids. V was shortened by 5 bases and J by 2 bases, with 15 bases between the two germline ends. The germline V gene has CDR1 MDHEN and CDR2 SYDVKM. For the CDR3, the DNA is TGTGCCAGCAGTCCTTCGGGGGGCGTAAACTATGGCTACACCTTC. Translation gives CASSPSGGVNYGYTF.

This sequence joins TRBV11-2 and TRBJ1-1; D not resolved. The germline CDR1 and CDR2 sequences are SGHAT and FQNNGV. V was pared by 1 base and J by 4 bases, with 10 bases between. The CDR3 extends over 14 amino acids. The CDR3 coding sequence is TGTGCCAGCAGCTTAGTGCTCCTAGGCACTGAAGCTTTCTTT. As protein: CASSLVLLGTEAFF.

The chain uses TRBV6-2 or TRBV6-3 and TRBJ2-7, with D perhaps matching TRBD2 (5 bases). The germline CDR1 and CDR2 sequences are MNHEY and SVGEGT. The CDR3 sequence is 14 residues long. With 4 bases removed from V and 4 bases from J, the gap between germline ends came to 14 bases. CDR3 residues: CASSFNGVAYEQYF. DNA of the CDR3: TGTGCCAGCAGTTTTAACGGGGTTGCTTACGAGCAGTACTTC.